The 27 T cell receptor beta chains presented below share a single source sample, sequenced in a study of shared clonotypes between healthy human individuals. Here immunoSEQ multiplex PCR was the method, and the copy in TCRdb shows in-frame clones only, minus some. The table has about 2.4 million clones, approximately 93% seen once. Sequenced input: naive CD4+ T cells from PBMCs. The sample's subset: CD45RA+ positively selected. These receptors all stem from a man younger than 35 in good health. Some clones in this sample may be carry-over from other donors' samples.

To note about this clone: The same CDR3 is also encoded by other DNA sequences in this sample. The DNA for the CDR3 is TGTGCCAGCAGCCCTCGGTCGAACACCGGGGAGCTGTTTTTT. It is translated as CASSPRSNTGELFF. The V gene is TRBV9, the J gene TRBJ2-2; no firm D call. Germline loops: CDR1 SGDLS, CDR2 YYNGEE. The CDR3 length is 14 residues. V was trimmed by 4 bases and J by 0 bases, leaving 7 bases between them. Looking up the rest from reference TRBV9 and TRBJ2-2 gives the full variable domain: DSGVTQTPKHLITATGQRVTLRCSPRSGDLSVYWYQQSLDQGLQFLIQYYNGEERAKGNILERFSAQQFPDLHSELNLSSLELGDSALYFCASSPRSNTGELFFGEGSRLTVL.

The chain's CDR3 is CASKVAGGYGYTF. Here the CDR3 DNA reads TGTGCCAGCAAAGTGGCAGGGGGCTATGGCTACACCTTC. The V and J genes are TRBV28 and TRBJ1-2; 7 nucleotides line up with TRBD1. The CDR3 totals 13 residues. Per germline, CDR1 MDHEN and CDR2 SYDVKM. V lost 7 bases to trimming and J lost 4 bases; unmatched junction nucleotides: 6.

The genes are TRBV5-4 and TRBJ2-3; D is uncertain. The CDR3 is 13 amino acids. Trimming took 0 bases from V and 4 from J, leaving 6 bases between them. CDR1 is SGHNT, CDR2 YYREEE, per germline (reference sequence). The CDR3, as DNA: TGTGCCAGCAGCTTGGAGGAGTCAGATACGCAGTATTTT. It codes for CASSLEESDTQYF.

The chain is built from TRBV15 and TRBJ2-7; TRBD1 matches 9 bases. The germline V gene has CDR1 LNHNV and CDR2 YYDKDF (reference sequence). This CDR3 is built from 14 residues. After removal of 3 bases from V and 5 bases from J, the junction contained 5 bases not matched to a gene. The CDR3 region is CATSRTGGSNEQYF. CDR3 coding DNA: TGTGCCACCAGCAGGACAGGGGGGTCCAACGAGCAGTACTTC.

A note on this clone: Other nucleotide sequences from this sample produce the same CDR3. The V and J genes are TRBV5-4 and TRBJ2-5, with D possibly TRBD1 on 6 matching bases. Deletions cut 4 bases from V and 1 base from J, with 8 bases between. The CDR3 is 13 amino acids. Germline lookup yields CDR1 SGHNT and CDR2 YYREEE (reference sequence). The CDR3 protein is CASSRDTQETQYF. CDR3 nucleotides: TGTGCCAGCAGCCGGGACACCCAAGAGACCCAGTACTTC. The full variable domain, with the rest looked up from reference TRBV5-4 and TRBJ2-5, is ETGVTQSPTHLIKTRGQQVTLRCSSQSGHNTVSWYQQALGQGPQFIFQYYREEENGRGNFPPRFSGLQFPNYSSELNVNALELDDSALYLCASSRDTQETQYFGPGTRLLVL.

This chain links TRBV5-1 with TRBJ2-2; 7 positions match TRBD1. Unmatched junction bases numbered 4, after V lost 3 bases and J lost 2 bases. The CDR3 is made up of 15 amino acids. In germline, CDR1 is SGHRS, CDR2 YFSETQ. The CDR3 bases are TGCGCCAGCAGCTGGGACAGCGGTAACACCGGGGAGCTGTTTTTT. This gives the protein CASSWDSGNTGELFF.

In its sample, this clone was seen once. The rearrangement links TRBV11-1 to TRBJ2-2; D is uncertain. CDR3 length: 18 amino acids. Trimming removed 6 bases at V and 0 bases at J, with 20 bases between. In germline, CDR1 is SGHAT, CDR2 FQDESV (reference sequence). CDR3 loop: CASSIPLFRAPNTGELFF. CDR3 sequence (DNA): TGTGCCAGCAGTATCCCCTTATTCCGGGCCCCGAACACCGGGGAGCTGTTTTTT.

The chain is built from TRBV5-1 and TRBJ2-1, with D perhaps TRBD1 or TRBD2 (5 bases each). Germline V CDR1 and CDR2: SGHRS, YFSETQ. The CDR3 has 14 residues. V was pared by 6 bases and J by 5 bases, with 15 bases between. This CDR3 is CASMWGTLNNEQFF. CDR3 nucleotides: TGCGCCAGCATGTGGGGGACCTTAAACAATGAGCAGTTCTTC.

V usage is TRBV7-9 and J usage is TRBJ2-6, with 9 bases lining up with TRBD1. This CDR3 is 17 amino acids long. V shed 5 bases, J shed 4 bases, and the junction held 9 bases outside the gene matches. The germline V gene has CDR1 SEHNR and CDR2 FQNEAQ (reference sequence). For the CDR3, the DNA is TGTGCCAGCAGCCTAGGGACAGGGCCATCCGGGGCCAACGTCCTGACTTTC. Protein product: CASSLGTGPSGANVLTF.

The gene calls are TRBV7-9 and TRBJ2-3, with 7 nucleotides matching TRBD2. The CDR3 spans 17 residues. Germline CDR1 is SEHNR and CDR2 is FQNEAQ (reference sequence). J lost 0 bases, V lost 8 bases, and 14 bases had no gene match. The CDR3 loop is CASAAILADTSTDTQYF. The CDR3 DNA reads TGTGCCAGCGCTGCCATCCTAGCGGACACCAGCACAGATACGCAGTATTTT. Based on the CDR3 plus reference TRBV7-9 and TRBJ2-3, the full variable domain is DTGVSQNPRHKITKRGQNVTFRCDPISEHNRLYWYRQTLGQGPEFLTYFQNEAQLEKSRLLSDRFSAERPKGSFSTLEIQRTEQGDSAMYLCASAAILADTSTDTQYFGPGTRLTVL.

The chain recombines TRBV6-1 with TRBJ2-1; D not resolved. V was cut by 0 bases and J by 4 bases, with 10 bases left in between. The CDR3 runs to 15 residues. Germline V gene data show CDR1 as MNHNS and CDR2 as SASEGT. CDR3 in DNA: TGTGCCAGCAGTGAAGCGCCAGCGTCATACAATGAGCAGTTCTTC. Amino acid sequence: CASSEAPASYNEQFF.

V is TRBV4-1 and J is TRBJ2-2, with 10 bases that match TRBD1. Germline lookup yields CDR1 MGHRA and CDR2 YSYEKL. This CDR3 has 16 amino acids. J gave up 6 bases and V 1 base, and 5 bases lay outside the gene matches. In nucleotides, the CDR3 is TGCGCCAGCAGCCAAGTTGTGACAGGGGGCGCCGGGGAGCTGTTTTTT. Translated: CASSQVVTGGAGELFF.

This chain's CDR3 is CASSLLLGAKNIQYF. DNA of the CDR3: TGTGCCAGCAGTCTCCTTCTGGGAGCCAAAAACATTCAGTACTTC. The chain uses TRBV28 and TRBJ2-4, with unresolved D. Germline-derived CDR1 and CDR2 are MDHEN and SYDVKM. V lost 5 bases, J lost 0 bases, and 11 bases lay in between. CDR3 length equals 15 residues.

The chain has TRBV2 and TRBJ2-1, with TRBD1 identical over 7 bases. The J segment lost 5 bases and the V segment lost 6 bases, leaving 13 bases of the junction unmatched. CDR1 SNHLY and CDR2 FYNNEI come from the germline V gene. This CDR3 contains 16 residues. The CDR3 sequence: CASRTRRQGADNEQFF. The CDR3 coding sequence is TGTGCCAGCAGGACCCGACGACAGGGTGCCGACAATGAGCAGTTCTTC.

The rearrangement uses TRBV7-8 and TRBJ1-4; D remains unclear. Trimming cost V 5 bases and J 5 bases, with 15 bases left between them. This CDR3 is 15 amino acids long. Looked up from germline, CDR1 is SGHVS and CDR2 is FQNEAQ. CDR3 sequence reads: CASSLGRIANEKLFF. CDR3 DNA sequence: TGTGCCAGCAGCCTCGGACGGATAGCGAATGAAAAACTGTTTTTT.

The chain employs TRBV6-5 and TRBJ1-5; D gene uncertain. Germline assignment: CDR1 MNHEY and CDR2 SVGAGI. The CDR3 length is 14 residues. V lost 6 bases, J lost 7 bases, and 16 bases lay in between. The CDR3 DNA reads TGTGCCAGCAGAACCGGGCCAAACAACCAGCCCCAGCATTTT. It is translated as CASRTGPNNQPQHF.

The chain joins TRBV9 to TRBJ2-1; no clear D gene. CDR1 is SGDLS, CDR2 YYNGEE, per germline. The CDR3 is 16 amino acids. Trimming took off 4 bases at V and 0 bases at J, with 14 bases between the two ends. The CDR3 here is CASSPRSRGSYNEQFF. The CDR3 DNA follows: TGTGCCAGCAGCCCCCGATCAAGAGGCTCCTACAATGAGCAGTTCTTC.

For the CDR3, the DNA is TGCGCCAGCAGCTCCCGTCCCGGGACAGGGGAAGGGACTAGCGGGAGAGGTGAGCAGTTCTTC. It translates to CASSSRPGTGEGTSGRGEQFF. The chain links TRBV5-1 to TRBJ2-1; TRBD2 matches at 14 bases. Germline V CDR1 and CDR2: SGHRS, YFSETQ. V trimming: 3 bases; J trimming: 9 bases; junction bases outside the gene matches: 23. This CDR3 has 21 amino acids.

For this clone: At one end the junction does not follow the germline gene, possibly because of a read error. The chain combines TRBV19 with TRBJ1-4, with D maybe TRBD1 (5 bases). This CDR3 region has 12 residues. The germline CDR1 and CDR2 sequences are LNHDA and SQIVND (reference sequence). The CDR3 sequence is CASSMLVGPLLW. The DNA of the CDR3 is TGTGCCAGTAGTATGCTTGTGGGACCACTCTTGTGG. Drawing the rest from reference TRBV19 and TRBJ1-4, the complete variable domain is DGGITQSPKYLFRKEGQNVTLSCEQNLNHDAMYWYRQDPGQGLRLIYYSQIVNDFQKGDIAEGYSVSREKKESFPLTVTSAQKNPTAFYLCASSMLVGPLLWGSGTQLSVL.

V gene TRBV29-1 combines with J gene TRBJ1-5; 8 bases are shared with TRBD1. Unmatched junction bases numbered 4, after V lost 6 bases and J lost 3 bases. This CDR3 has 13 residues. In germline, CDR1 is SQVTM, CDR2 ANQGSEA. The CDR3 DNA sequence: TGCAGCGTGAGACAGGGGCCCAATCAGCCCCAGCATTTT. Translating it yields CSVRQGPNQPQHF.

The rearrangement uses TRBV5-4 and TRBJ1-2; 7 nucleotides line up with TRBD1. The CDR3 length is 15 residues. Germline assignment: CDR1 SGHNT and CDR2 YYREEE (reference sequence). V shed 4 bases and J 7 bases; nucleotides not matched to a gene: 13. This chain's CDR3 is CASSTLQGFSLGYTF. DNA of the CDR3: TGTGCCAGCAGCACCTTACAGGGGTTCAGTCTTGGCTACACCTTC. Together with reference TRBV5-4 and TRBJ1-2, the CDR3 gives the full variable domain: ETGVTQSPTHLIKTRGQQVTLRCSSQSGHNTVSWYQQALGQGPQFIFQYYREEENGRGNFPPRFSGLQFPNYSSELNVNALELDDSALYLCASSTLQGFSLGYTFGSGTRLTVV.

The chain joins TRBV5-1 to TRBJ2-2, with 8 bases identical to TRBD2. The CDR3 length is 18 residues. Trimming took 1 base from V and 7 from J; bases not matched to a gene: 15. CDR1 is SGHRS and CDR2 is YFSETQ in the germline V gene. The CDR3 sequence is CASSLLTGTRFLSGELFF. The CDR3 DNA sequence: TGCGCCAGCAGCTTGTTGACCGGGACTAGGTTTTTGAGCGGGGAGCTGTTTTTT.

This clone was detected only once. The chain employs TRBV20-1 and TRBJ2-1; 10 bases map to TRBD2. The CDR3 sequence is 11 residues long. Germline V CDR1 and CDR2: DFQATT, SNEGSKA (reference sequence). Trimming at V came to 5 bases and at J to 16 bases, leaving 8 bases not matched to a gene. For the CDR3, the DNA is TGCAGTGCTGGCGAGCGGGAGGGCCACTTCTTC. It is translated as CSAGEREGHFF.

This chain uses TRBV28 with TRBJ2-5; 10 nucleotides line up with TRBD1. The CDR3 has 19 residues. In germline, CDR1 is MDHEN, CDR2 SYDVKM. The J segment lost 4 bases and the V segment lost 5 bases, leaving 19 bases of the junction unmatched. The CDR3 DNA follows: TGTGCCAGCAGTAGGAGACAGGGGGACAGGGGCTGGATTGCAGAGACCCAGTACTTC. Translation: CASSRRQGDRGWIAETQYF.

J is TRBJ2-2 and V is TRBV10-3; D is uncertain. CDR1 and CDR2 from the germline V gene are ENHRY and SYGVKD. The V end lost 4 bases, the J end lost 0 bases, and 3 bases lay between the germline ends. The CDR3 is made up of 13 amino acids. CDR3 sequence: CAISASNTGELFF. The DNA of the CDR3 is TGTGCCATCAGTGCCTCGAACACCGGGGAGCTGTTTTTT.

V and J are TRBV27 and TRBJ2-1, with a possible D match to TRBD2 (6 bases). This CDR3 contains 16 residues. Trimming removed 6 bases at V and 4 bases at J, with 19 bases between. Germline-derived CDR1 and CDR2 are MNHEY and SMNVEV (reference sequence). The CDR3: CASSRRRDSYYNEQFF. CDR3 nucleotides: TGTGCCAGCAGCCGACGCCGGGACTCTTATTACAATGAGCAGTTCTTC.

Points on this clone: Within the sample, other DNA sequences also encode this same CDR3. The chain carries TRBV4-2 and TRBJ1-1; D uncertain. CDR1 and CDR2 from the germline V gene are LGHNA and YNFKEQ. The CDR3 contains 13 residues. V gave up 4 bases and J gave up 2 bases, with 8 bases separating them. Here the CDR3 DNA reads TGTGCCAGCAGCCTCCAGAGAAACACTGAAGCTTTCTTT. It yields the protein CASSLQRNTEAFF.